This T cell receptor beta chain was sequenced during a study of early T cells in non-severe SARS-CoV-2 infection. About the study: Sequenced material consisted of bulk RNA (from unsorted whole blood), and chains were unpaired. General study points: Clonotype matching in VDJdb favored anti-spike CD8 responses and did not capture private and CD4 specificities.

Germline V gene lookup returns CDR1 DFQATT and CDR2 SNEGSKA (reference sequence). The CDR3 is made up of 14 amino acids. This clonotype turned up a few times. Its antigen remains unknown. The junction departs from the called germline gene at one end, perhaps through a read error. The protocol attached unique molecular identifiers to individual cDNA molecules. TCRdb reanalysed the 5' RACE reads using MiXCR and keeps one entry per CDR3 protein. The sample shows some 66,000 distinct CDR3 sequences, roughly 9% of them seen only once. The source of this sequence is an adult who was a healthcare worker with PCR-confirmed SARS-CoV-2 infection or an uninfected control (not recorded which). The J gene is TRBJ1-1, the V gene TRBV20-1, with D perhaps TRBD1 (5 bases). The specimen was whole blood. CDR3 nucleotides: TGCAGTGCTAGACCATACTACCAGGACACTGAAGTTTTCTTT. Its translation: CSARPYYQDTEVFF.